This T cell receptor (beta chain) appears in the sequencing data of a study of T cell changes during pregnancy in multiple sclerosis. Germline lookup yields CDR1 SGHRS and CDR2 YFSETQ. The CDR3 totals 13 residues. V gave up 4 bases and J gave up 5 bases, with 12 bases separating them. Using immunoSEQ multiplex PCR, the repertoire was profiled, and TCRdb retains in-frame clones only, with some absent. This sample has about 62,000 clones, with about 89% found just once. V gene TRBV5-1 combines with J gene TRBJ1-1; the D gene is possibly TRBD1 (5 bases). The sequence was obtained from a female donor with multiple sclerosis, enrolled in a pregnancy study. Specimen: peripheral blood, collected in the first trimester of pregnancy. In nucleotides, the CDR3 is TGCGCCAGCAGCCCCCCGGGGGATACTGAAGCTTTCTTT. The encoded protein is CASSPPGDTEAFF.